The source of this T cell receptor (beta chain) is a study of Graves' ophthalmopathy and Graves' hyperthyroidism. Study-wide context: The blood sample was drawn at first diagnosis and before any treatment. General study points: With 70.59% sensitivity and around 79% specificity, the model predicted ophthalmopathy progression. With approximately 88% sensitivity and about 83% specificity, a 13-signature model separated ophthalmopathy from stable hyperthyroidism.

This clonotype was counted at least ten times. The antigen remains unidentified. The sequenced template was RNA, covering the TCR beta CDR3 region. The workflow started with a first-round RT-PCR run with HTBI primers and then moved on to a second-round multiplex PCR. MiXCR, applied by TCRdb to the multiplex PCR reads, yields one record per CDR3 protein. Among roughly 500,000 distinct CDR3 sequences, 14% were seen once, and the ten largest hold approximately 9.8%. Looked up from germline, CDR1 is MDHEN and CDR2 is SYDVKM. Trimming shortened V by 8 bases and J by 9 bases, and 20 bases separated the two germline ends. The CDR3 runs to 14 residues. The PBMC fraction was derived from more than 8 ml of fresh peripheral blood.

V gene TRBV28 combines with J gene TRBJ1-5; TRBD1 might be the D (5 bases). Sequencing was carried out using blood. The clonotype comes from a young woman with Graves' ophthalmopathy. This chain's CDR3 is CASGGGIAGGPQHF. CDR3 DNA sequence: TGTGCCAGCGGGGGGGGAATAGCAGGAGGGCCCCAGCATTTT.